This is a list of T cell receptor beta chains from one sample in a study of cytomegalovirus exposure and HLA in healthy donors. This table comes from immunoSEQ multiplex PCR, and its TCRdb copy is limited to in-frame clones, with some not included. The sample carries 80,000 to 100,000 clones, about four fifths recorded once. The sample was PBMCs. These TCRs come from a human donor in good health. The CDR3 runs from the conserved cysteine through the conserved F or W.

TRBV29-1,CSGFGGRETQYF
TRBV5-6,CASSSRPSGDTDTQYF
TRBV28,CASGGVNKGLKETQYF
TRBV7-2,CASSWTSGRYNEQFF
TRBV6-5,CASSRGGPNQPQHF
TRBV5-1,CASTGLASTDTQYF
TRBV6-6,CASSWDRVREQYF
TRBV6-1,CASSELGLGLPQHF
TRBV19,CASSSAVRGTDTQYF
TRBV6-1,CASSESGVSAETQYF
TRBV27,CASSPFVGIGNQPQHF
TRBV5-5,CASSFSSNQPQHF
TRBV6-5,CASRPDSSTNEKLFF
TRBV7-9,CASRTTTTGANTEAFF
TRBV18,CASSPLPPTGTNEQYF
TRBV27,CASSWGQGGAGELFF
TRBV5-1,CASSLELAGGNTDTQYF
TRBV7-6,CASSLAGGGETQYF
TRBV28,CASSLTFYGYTF
TRBV30,CAWSAGIGNTIYF
TRBV10-3,CAIQPGLAGQETQYF
TRBV4-2,CASSQDLETSGRGQYF
TRBV7-9,CASSFPGTRIYF
TRBV10-1,CASSEGNRVQARSYNSPLHF
TRBV7-2,CASSLGAGRADTQYF
TRBV28,CASSPTGSSYNEQFF
TRBV9,CASSVGGGSYNEQFF
TRBV7-2,CASSFTQGEQFF
TRBV13,CASSPPLPRPGGTYEQYF
TRBV27,CASRADRSNQPQHF
TRBV5-5,CASSYRDSGANVLTF
TRBV4-2,CASSPSSGTANYGYTF
TRBV7-8,CASSLRDSSYEQYF
TRBV5-6,CASSLDSSTEAFF
TRBV6-5,CASNLGGPGDTQYF
TRBV7-3,CASALGGDPNEAFF
TRBV29-1,CSGRQGGGEKLFF
TRBV9,CASSLSRGGGGTGELFF
TRBV2,CASRRDYTIYEQYF
TRBV7-2,CASTPPRAHTQYF
TRBV27,CASKTGTGPDNEQFF
TRBV18,CASSPPSRDYEQYF
TRBV11-1,CASSRGLAQAGELFF
TRBV28,CASSPPPGTGAIYEQYF
TRBV6-6,CASLSGGLDEQYF
TRBV9,CASSVGEGTNEKLFF
TRBV5-1,CASSEGGDRRKKLFF
TRBV9,CASSVARTPEETQYF